The next 20 T cell receptor beta chains were all read from a single sample in a study of Graves' ophthalmopathy and Graves' hyperthyroidism. Using RNA transcripts, the TCR beta CDR3 regions were amplified. Following a first-round RT-PCR that used HTBI primers, a second-round multiplex PCR was carried out. Each CDR3 protein gets one entry after TCRdb re-called the multiplex PCR reads with MiXCR. This repertoire shows a few hundred thousand distinct CDR3 sequences, 17% found once; its top ten account for more than 9%. The specimen sequenced was peripheral blood. Source of these receptors: an adult man with Graves' ophthalmopathy.

This clonotype was counted between two and nine times. The chain uses TRBV2 and TRBJ1-1; maybe TRBD1 (5 bases). V lost 8 bases, J lost 4 bases, and 17 bases lay in between. The CDR3 spans 14 residues. Germline V gives CDR1 SNHLY, CDR2 FYNNEI. The CDR3 here is CASGVGGGITEAFF. In nucleotides, the CDR3 is TGTGCCAGCGGTGTGGGGGGAGGTATCACTGAAGCTTTCTTT.

The chain carries TRBV28 and TRBJ1-2, with 11 positions matching TRBD1. Germline lookup yields CDR1 MDHEN and CDR2 SYDVKM. This CDR3 is 15 amino acids long. V shed 2 bases, J shed 4 bases, and the junction held 3 bases outside the gene matches. The CDR3 coding sequence is TGTGCCAGCAGTTTACGGACAGGGGGCGTCTATGGCTACACCTTC. Its translation: CASSLRTGGVYGYTF.

This clonotype was counted a few times. The junction and the germline gene differ at one end; a read error may be behind it. V usage is TRBV6-2 or TRBV6-3 and J usage is TRBJ2-2, with D unclear. Germline loops: CDR1 MNHEY, CDR2 SVGEGT. There are 17 residues in the CDR3. DNA for the CDR3: TGTGCCAGCATTTACTCTTGGCTGGCGGTTAACACCGGGGAGCTGTTTTTT. Translated: CASIYSWLAVNTGELFF.

This clonotype was recorded at least ten times. In DNA form, the CDR3 reads TGTGCCAGCAGCTTAGAACGTCGGGGGGCCTACAATGAGCAGTTCTTC. Protein sequence: CASSLERRGAYNEQFF. The rearrangement uses TRBV11-2 and TRBJ2-1, with 7 positions matching TRBD2. Germline V lookup: CDR1 SGHAT, CDR2 FQNNGV. The ends lost 0 bases at V and 2 bases at J; junction bases unmatched: 4. The CDR3 extends over 16 amino acids.

This clonotype was recorded a few times. The V gene is TRBV7-2, the J gene TRBJ2-7; D not resolved. V lost 0 bases and J lost 6, with 9 bases in between. The V gene's germline CDR1 is SGHTA and CDR2 FQGNSA. The CDR3 sequence is 13 residues long. The chain's CDR3 is CASSLAGIGEQYF. As DNA, the CDR3 is TGTGCCAGCAGCTTAGCTGGCATTGGCGAGCAGTACTTC.

This clonotype occurred many times. The chain carries TRBV2 and TRBJ2-1; D gene ambiguous. The CDR3 length is 11 residues. CDR1 and CDR2 (germline): SNHLY, FYNNEI. Trimming took off 7 bases at V and 10 bases at J, with 11 bases between the two ends. DNA for the CDR3: TGTGCCAGCACTCGACTTGCGGAGCAGTTCTTC. Translated: CASTRLAEQFF.

This clonotype was observed many times. The genes are TRBV7-2 and TRBJ2-5, with D uncertain. The CDR3 runs to 14 residues. Germline assignment: CDR1 SGHTA and CDR2 FQGNSA. Trimming stripped 5 bases from V and 0 bases from J, with 10 bases between. The CDR3, as DNA: TGTGCCAGCAGCGGCAAGTTGTACCAAGAGACCCAGTACTTC. Translated: CASSGKLYQETQYF. Complete variable domain (other parts from reference TRBV7-2 and TRBJ2-5): GAGVSQSPSNKVTEKGKDVELRCDPISGHTALYWYRQSLGQGLEFLIYFQGNSAPDKSGLPSDRFSAERTGGSVSTLTIQRTQQEDSAVYLCASSGKLYQETQYFGPGTRLLVL.

This clonotype was seen a handful of times. This sequence joins TRBV12-3 or TRBV12-4 and TRBJ2-2; a possible D gene is TRBD2 (5 bases). Deletions cut 6 bases from V and 0 bases from J, with 11 bases between. The CDR3 is 15 amino acids. DNA of the CDR3: TGTGCCAGCAGCGAAGCGGTTACGAACACCGGGGAGCTGTTTTTT. The encoded protein is CASSEAVTNTGELFF.

In its sample, this clonotype was seen a few times. V is TRBV6-5 and J is TRBJ2-5; 7 nucleotides match TRBD2. CDR1 and CDR2 from the germline V gene are MNHEY and SVGAGI. The CDR3 is 16 residues long. V shed 2 bases, J shed 6 bases, and the junction held 12 bases outside the gene matches. The CDR3: CASSYDGGRARKTQYF. In nucleotides, the CDR3 is TGTGCCAGCAGTTACGATGGGGGGAGGGCCCGGAAGACCCAGTACTTC.

Ten or more counts support this clonotype. V and J are TRBV11-2 and TRBJ2-2; the D gene is possibly TRBD2 (5 bases). The length of the CDR3 is 14 residues. The ends were cut back, 3 bases at V and 7 bases at J, with 12 bases in the middle. Per germline, CDR1 SGHAT and CDR2 FQNNGV. The CDR3 DNA reads TGTGCCAGCAGCTTCCTACGGGGTGGCGGGGAGCTGTTTTTT. Translated: CASSFLRGGGELFF.

This clonotype was seen many times. The chain recombines TRBV6-5 with TRBJ2-7, with 7 bases aligning to TRBD1. Per germline, CDR1 MNHEY and CDR2 SVGAGI. The CDR3 length is 14 residues. J was trimmed by 6 bases and V by 2 bases; bases with no gene match: 7. The CDR3 protein is CASSYRDSISEQYF. DNA for the CDR3: TGTGCCAGCAGTTACCGGGACAGCATAAGCGAGCAGTACTTC.

The table lists this clonotype with many counts. The CDR3 DNA reads TGCAGTGCTAGAGCGGGATCGAAAGGGAGCGGTGGGTACGAGCAGTACTTC. Amino acids: CSARAGSKGSGGYEQYF. The rearrangement links TRBV20-1 to TRBJ2-7; possibly TRBD2 for D (5 bases). Trimming cost V 1 base and J 4 bases, with 23 bases left between them. The CDR3 is 17 amino acids. CDR1 and CDR2 from the germline V gene are DFQATT and SNEGSKA (reference sequence).

The sample holds many counts of this clonotype. The rearrangement links TRBV6-5 to TRBJ1-2, with TRBD1 as a possible D gene (5 bases). V lost 4 bases and J lost 4, with 10 bases in between. Germline loops: CDR1 MNHEY, CDR2 SVGAGI. The CDR3 is 13 amino acids. The CDR3 loop reads CASSSFGGYGYTF. In DNA form, the CDR3 reads TGTGCCAGCAGTTCATTCGGGGGCTATGGCTACACCTTC.

This clonotype has ten or more counts. CDR3 sequence reads: CASSLDAVRYTF. CDR3 sequence (DNA): TGCGCCAGCAGCTTGGATGCGGTACGCTACACCTTC. The V gene is TRBV5-1, the J gene TRBJ1-2; D not certain. The CDR3 loop spans 12 amino acids. In germline, CDR1 is SGHRS, CDR2 YFSETQ. Trimming left V 0 bases short and J 9 bases short, with 9 bases between.

This clonotype has a handful of counts. A read error may be the cause here, since a much bigger clone is one base away. This chain uses TRBV30 with TRBJ2-7, with D perhaps being TRBD1 or TRBD2 (6 bases each). The CDR3 runs 14 residues. Germline lookup yields CDR1 GTSNPN and CDR2 SVGIG (reference sequence). The CDR3 protein is CAWSVGGPTYEQCF. The CDR3, as DNA: TGTGCCTGGAGTGTGGGGGGCCCAACTTACGAGCAGTGCTTC.

This clonotype was counted at least ten times. The CDR3 loop reads CASSLEQLSSYEQYF. The CDR3 nucleotides are TGTGCCAGCAGCTTGGAACAGTTATCCTCCTACGAGCAGTACTTC. The chain is built from TRBV5-5 and TRBJ2-7; D is ambiguous. The germline gives CDR1 SGHKS, CDR2 YYEKEE (reference sequence). The CDR3 runs 15 residues. V lost 0 bases and J 0 bases, leaving 10 bases between the germline ends.

The chain recombines TRBV7-2 with TRBJ1-3; unclear D gene. The CDR3 runs 16 residues. Germline values: CDR1 SGHTA, CDR2 FQGNSA. V dropped 2 bases and J dropped 4 bases, with 15 bases sitting between them. CDR3 residues: CASSLTLRVAGNTIYF. The DNA of the CDR3 is TGTGCCAGCAGCTTAACGCTTCGCGTAGCCGGAAACACCATATATTTT.

Only one count was recorded for this clonotype. The chain couples TRBV6-9 to TRBJ1-2; 8 bases are shared with TRBD1. Germline values: CDR1 MNHGY, CDR2 SVAAGI. With 2 bases clipped from V and 6 bases from J, the junction kept 14 bases outside the gene matches. This CDR3 contains 17 residues. Here the CDR3 reads CASSYLSDRGRRNGYTF. The CDR3 DNA is TGTGCCAGCAGTTATCTTTCAGACAGGGGACGAAGGAATGGCTACACCTTC.

On this clonotype itself: The CDR3 carries no conserved terminal phenylalanine or tryptophan, so it likely arises from a read error. J is TRBJ1-2 and V is TRBV6-5, with D hard to call. Germline assignment: CDR1 MNHEY and CDR2 SVGAGI. Trimming cost V 0 bases and J 6 bases, with 8 bases left between them. The CDR3 runs to 13 residues. The CDR3 protein is CASSYSNRDGYTL. The CDR3 bases are TGTGCCAGCAGTTACTCGAATCGTGATGGCTACACCCTC.

This clonotype was detected ten times or more. V usage is TRBV6-6 and J usage is TRBJ2-7, with 9 bases identical to TRBD2. Germline values: CDR1 MNHNY, CDR2 SVGAGI (reference sequence). The CDR3 has 17 amino acids. Trimming removed 2 bases from V and 3 bases from J; junction bases left unmatched: 11. CDR3 nucleotide sequence: TGTGCCAGCAGTTACGGACAAGTTCGCGGGAGGGGCTACGAGCAGTACTTC. Translation: CASSYGQVRGRGYEQYF.